The rows below give T cell receptor beta chains drawn from one sample of a study of blood T cells in healthy people across ages. One entry per CDR3 protein results from TCRdb running MiXCR on the 5' RACE reads. The data show 1.5 million to 2 million distinct CDR3 sequences, with 49% seen just once and around 2.1% held by the top ten. The sequenced material came from blood. The origin of the receptors is a woman in her thirties or forties in good health. Both conserved end residues are trimmed from each CDR3. The order of the fields is J gene, V gene, CDR3 protein.

>TRBJ2-6|TRBV11-2
ASSRPRDRSSGANVLT
>TRBJ2-3|TRBV4-3
ASSRWLGTDTQY
>TRBJ2-3|TRBV7-3
ASSIATSGGTDTQY
>TRBJ1-2|TRBV20-1
SAKTSGGYGYT
>TRBJ1-2|TRBV3-1
ASSQDAGRSYGYT
>TRBJ1-2|TRBV5-1
ASSQQETNYGYT
>TRBJ2-1|TRBV12-3/TRBV12-4
ASSPILGYNEQF
>TRBJ2-5|TRBV5-6
ASSLERTRGETQY
>TRBJ2-5|TRBV5-5
ASSTVAGGQETQY
>TRBJ1-1|TRBV20-1
SAPGPSFAEAF
>TRBJ1-6|TRBV15
ATSRDRAGPSTSH
>TRBJ2-7|TRBV10-3
SISEVGQGLQY
>TRBJ2-1|TRBV7-3
ASGQQGRLTNEQF
>.|TRBV7-9
ASSALSGQGNNEQY
>TRBJ2-5|TRBV6-2/TRBV6-3
ASSNAPHEQY
>TRBJ2-3|TRBV3-1
ASSPQSGADTQY
>TRBJ2-3|TRBV5-1
ASRKTFADAQY
>TRBJ2-3|TRBV19
ASTPGHTDTQY
>TRBJ2-3|TRBV2
ASRLKSSLADTQY
>TRBJ1-6|TRBV10-3
AISESSRVSPLH
>TRBJ2-1|TRBV28
ASSPYRTGLFENEQF
>TRBJ2-3|TRBV7-2
ASSPRASGGAYSQY